These 24 T cell receptor beta chains came from one sample sequenced in a study of blood T cell repertoires in COVID-19. Sequencing was performed with immunoSEQ multiplex PCR; in TCRdb, only in-frame clones are kept and a portion is missing. The repertoire has some 240,000 clones, roughly 89% of them found once; the top ten carry 2.1%. Material for sequencing was peripheral blood. Source of these receptors: a woman aged 60-70 years with COVID-19, enrolled during active disease.

The DNA for the CDR3 is TGTGCCAGCAGGAGACTGAGGACTGAAGCTTTCTTT. Translation: CASRRLRTEAFF. This sequence joins TRBV28 and TRBJ1-1; D is unresolved. Between the trimmed V and J ends, which lost 6 bases and 5 bases, there was a span of 10 bases. The CDR3 has 12 amino acids. Germline values: CDR1 MDHEN, CDR2 SYDVKM. The variable domain in full, completed from reference TRBV28 and TRBJ1-1, reads DVKVTQSSRYLVKRTGEKVFLECVQDMDHENMFWYRQDPGLGLRLIYFSYDVKMKEKGDIPEGYSVSREKKERFSLILESASTNQTSMYLCASRRLRTEAFFGQGTRLTVV.

The rearrangement links TRBV4-1 to TRBJ1-4; unclear D gene. The CDR3 runs to 14 residues. Trimming left V 1 base short and J 4 bases short, with 7 bases between. CDR1 is MGHRA and CDR2 is YSYEKL in the germline V gene. CDR3 in amino acids: CASSQVQVNEKLFF. DNA of the CDR3: TGCGCCAGCAGCCAAGTTCAGGTTAATGAAAAACTGTTTTTT.

The CDR3 region is CASSELDRPSGGYTF. The CDR3, as DNA: TGTGCCAGCAGTGAGCTGGACAGACCGTCTGGGGGCTACACCTTC. V usage is TRBV6-1 and J usage is TRBJ1-2, with D possibly matching TRBD1 (6 bases). CDR1 and CDR2 (germline): MNHNS, SASEGT. V dropped 3 bases and J dropped 8 bases, with 19 bases sitting between them. CDR3 length: 15 residues.

In its sample, this clone was seen once. The gene calls are TRBV7-6 and TRBJ2-1; TRBD2 is a possible D gene (5 bases). Per the germline V gene, CDR1 is SGHVS and CDR2 is FNYEAQ. V lost 5 bases, J lost 9 bases, and 14 bases lay in between. The CDR3 is made up of 13 amino acids. CDR3 region: CASSMTPRGEQFF. In DNA form, the CDR3 reads TGTGCCAGCAGCATGACTCCCCGGGGTGAGCAGTTCTTC.

This chain links TRBV9 with TRBJ2-2; possibly TRBD2 for D (7 bases). Per the germline V gene, CDR1 is SGDLS and CDR2 is YYNGEE. This CDR3 has 15 residues. V shed 5 bases and J shed 4 bases, with 15 bases lying between them. As DNA, the CDR3 is TGTGCCAGCAGTAGGGGGGGGGCTGGCACCGGGGAGCTGTTTTTT. It specifies CASSRGGAGTGELFF.

The rearrangement links TRBV6-1 to TRBJ1-3, with D possibly being TRBD1 (5 bases). The germline gives CDR1 MNHNS, CDR2 SASEGT. Trimming stripped 4 bases from V and 0 bases from J, with 13 bases between. The CDR3 is 16 amino acids. CDR3 region: CASSAQGGSSGNTIYF. The CDR3 bases are TGTGCCAGCAGTGCCCAGGGCGGGAGCTCTGGAAACACCATATATTTT.

The J gene is TRBJ1-5, the V gene TRBV6-2 or TRBV6-3, with D tentatively TRBD1 (6 bases). V lost 4 bases and J 0 bases, leaving 7 bases between the germline ends. Germline CDR1 reads MNHEY; CDR2 reads SVGEGT. CDR3 length equals 14 residues. The CDR3 protein is CASSWTVSNQPQHF. The CDR3 nucleotides are TGTGCCAGCAGTTGGACAGTTAGCAATCAGCCCCAGCATTTT.

The chain links TRBV9 to TRBJ1-1, with TRBD1 matching 7 bases. Per germline, CDR1 SGDLS and CDR2 YYNGEE. V shed 4 bases, J shed 6 bases, and the junction held 6 bases outside the gene matches. This CDR3 is built from 13 residues. The CDR3 DNA sequence: TGTGCCAGCAGCTTTACAGGGGTGGCTGAAGCTTTCTTT. Protein product: CASSFTGVAEAFF.

The chain has TRBV7-2 and TRBJ2-7; 12 bases agree with TRBD1. Unmatched junction bases numbered 6, after V lost 3 bases and J lost 9 bases. The CDR3 runs to 14 residues. CDR1 SGHTA and CDR2 FQGNSA come from the germline V gene. CDR3 bases: TGTGCCAGCAGCTTTCAGGGACAGGGGGCGGGGCAGTACTTC. Protein product: CASSFQGQGAGQYF.

CDR3 residues: CASSQDLRGSETQYF. CDR3 bases: TGCGCCAGCAGCCAAGATCTGAGGGGGTCCGAGACCCAGTACTTC. This chain links TRBV4-3 with TRBJ2-5; the D gene is possibly TRBD1 (6 bases). This CDR3 is 15 amino acids long. CDR1 and CDR2 from the germline V gene are LGHNA and YSLEER. V was trimmed by 0 bases and J by 5 bases, leaving 13 bases between them.

This clone was found once. The rearrangement uses TRBV7-3 and TRBJ2-3; D possibly corresponds to TRBD1 (5 bases). The CDR3 runs to 14 residues. Germline CDR1 SGHTA, CDR2 FQGTGA. The V gene lost 0 bases and the J gene lost 1 base, with 5 bases spanning the gap. The chain's CDR3 is CASSLTRGTDTQYF. The CDR3 nucleotides read TGTGCCAGCAGCTTAACCAGGGGCACAGATACGCAGTATTTT.

In this sample, this clone turned up once. The rearrangement joins TRBV3-1 (or the pseudogene TRBV3-2) to TRBJ1-1; D unresolved. The length of the CDR3 is 13 residues. From germline, CDR1 is LGHDT and CDR2 YNNKEL (reference sequence). Trimming cost V 5 bases and J 3 bases, with 10 bases left between them. CDR3 bases: TGTGCCAGCAGCGGTCAGAGGGACACTGAAGCTTTCTTT. This codes for CASSGQRDTEAFF.

The chain couples TRBV18 to TRBJ2-2; 8 positions match TRBD2. Germline loops: CDR1 KGHSH, CDR2 LQKENI. The CDR3 covers 15 residues. V trimming: 4 bases; J trimming: 6 bases; junction bases outside the gene matches: 7. The CDR3 region is CASSRSGTSAGELFF. For the CDR3, the DNA is TGTGCCAGCTCACGGTCCGGGACTAGTGCCGGGGAGCTGTTTTTT.

The chain recombines TRBV9 with TRBJ2-5, with 7 nucleotides matching TRBD2. Germline loops: CDR1 SGDLS, CDR2 YYNGEE. With V trimmed by 4 bases and J by 1 base, 7 bases remained unmatched. This CDR3 is built from 15 residues. CDR3 DNA: TGTGCCAGCAGCTCCCTGGGGGGGACCCAAGAGACCCAGTACTTC. Its protein is CASSSLGGTQETQYF.

V usage is TRBV19 and J usage is TRBJ2-2, with TRBD2 matching over 10 bases. Germline V gives CDR1 LNHDA, CDR2 SQIVND (reference sequence). The trim removed 6 bases at V and 0 bases at J, leaving 10 bases unmatched. CDR3 length: 18 amino acids. The CDR3 region has the DNA TGTGCCAGTAGCCTATTCCCGGGACTAGCGACGAACACCGGGGAGCTGTTTTTT. Protein: CASSLFPGLATNTGELFF. The whole variable domain, filled in from reference TRBV19 and TRBJ2-2, reads DGGITQSPKYLFRKEGQNVTLSCEQNLNHDAMYWYRQDPGQGLRLIYYSQIVNDFQKGDIAEGYSVSREKKESFPLTVTSAQKNPTAFYLCASSLFPGLATNTGELFFGEGSRLTVL.

The chain combines TRBV18 with TRBJ1-5, with TRBD1 matching over 8 bases. This CDR3 comprises 17 residues. Germline values: CDR1 KGHSH, CDR2 LQKENI. V dropped 3 bases and J dropped 2; count of bases not matched to a gene: 9. In DNA, the CDR3 is TGTGCCAGCTCACCGACGCCACAGGGGGGTGGCAATCAGCCCCAGCATTTT. Amino acid sequence: CASSPTPQGGGNQPQHF.

The gene calls are TRBV11-3 and TRBJ2-3, with D possibly TRBD2 on 7 matching bases. Trimming left V 5 bases short and J 2 bases short, with 17 bases between. The length of the CDR3 is 16 residues. Germline V gene lookup returns CDR1 SGHNT and CDR2 YENEEA. CDR3: CASSPGVGGYTDTQYF. The CDR3 coding sequence is TGTGCCAGCAGCCCAGGGGTCGGGGGGTACACAGATACGCAGTATTTT.

This chain uses TRBV13 with TRBJ2-7; no clear D. There are 12 residues in the CDR3. V was trimmed by 2 bases and J by 9 bases, leaving 11 bases between them. The germline V gene has CDR1 PRHDT and CDR2 FYEKMQ (reference sequence). The chain's CDR3 is CASSLSSRGQYF. DNA for the CDR3: TGTGCCAGCAGCTTAAGTTCGCGCGGGCAGTACTTC.

The rearrangement joins TRBV2 to TRBJ2-7, with 10 nucleotides matching TRBD1. V lost 6 bases to trimming and J lost 4 bases; unmatched junction nucleotides: 6. The germline gives CDR1 SNHLY, CDR2 FYNNEI. The CDR3 length is 14 residues. The CDR3 DNA reads as TGTGCCAGCAGGGAGACAGGGGGCCGGTACGAGCAGTACTTC. This sequence encodes CASRETGGRYEQYF.

The rearrangement joins TRBV4-2 to TRBJ2-5; D not resolved. The germline gives CDR1 LGHNA, CDR2 YNFKEQ. Trimming left V 2 bases short and J 5 bases short, with 12 bases between. The CDR3 runs to 14 residues. DNA of the CDR3: TGTGCCAGCAGCCAACTCCGGGTTAGGGAGACCCAGTACTTC. This sequence encodes CASSQLRVRETQYF.

The V call is TRBV12-5, the J call TRBJ1-1, with 10 nucleotides matching TRBD1. Germline V lookup: CDR1 LGHNT, CDR2 FRNRAP. The J segment lost 4 bases and the V segment lost 8 bases, leaving 4 bases of the junction unmatched. CDR3 length equals 13 residues. CDR3 bases: TGTGCTAGTCACTGGACAGGGGGCACTGAAGCTTTCTTT. Its translation is CASHWTGGTEAFF.

V is TRBV3-1 (or the pseudogene TRBV3-2) and J is TRBJ1-2, with D possibly matching TRBD1 (6 bases). This CDR3 is 14 amino acids long. The V gene's germline CDR1 is LGHDT and CDR2 YNNKEL (reference sequence). Trimming pared 4 bases from V and 4 bases from J, leaving 13 bases between. The CDR3 sequence: CASSPRTVTYGYTF. The CDR3 region has the DNA TGTGCCAGCAGCCCGCGGACAGTAACCTATGGCTACACCTTC.

The chain couples TRBV7-2 to TRBJ1-6; TRBD1 is a possible D gene (6 bases). There are 17 residues in the CDR3. Trimming left V 5 bases short and J 6 bases short, with 20 bases between. In germline, CDR1 is SGHTA, CDR2 FQGNSA. The CDR3 region is CASSARRWQGRNSPLHF. The CDR3 DNA is TGTGCCAGCAGCGCCCGGCGCTGGCAGGGGCGTAATTCACCCCTCCACTTT.

In DNA, the CDR3 is TGTGCCAGCAGCAAAGACAGGGTAAACACTGAAGCTTTCTTT. Translating gives CASSKDRVNTEAFF. This chain joins TRBV27 and TRBJ1-1; TRBD1 matches 7 bases. Germline V gives CDR1 MNHEY, CDR2 SMNVEV (reference sequence). The CDR3 length is 14 residues. V shed 6 bases, J shed 2 bases, and the junction held 6 bases outside the gene matches.